The subject of this entry is one T cell receptor beta chain. What it binds is unknown. The data derive from a study of T cells in Graves' hyperthyroidism and ophthalmopathy. The trim removed 5 bases at V and 2 bases at J, leaving 6 bases unmatched. The CDR3 runs to 15 residues. Germline CDR1 and CDR2: MNHEY and SVGEGT. Amplified regions were TCR beta CDR3 sequences from RNA transcripts. The TCR CDR3 first-round RT-PCR relied on the HTBI primer set. MiXCR, run by TCRdb on the multiplex PCR reads, gives a single entry per CDR3 protein. The table has around 340,000 distinct CDR3 sequences, approximately 13% seen once; the top ten hold around 25%. Study-wide points: A model of 13 V-J features distinguished ophthalmopathy from stable hyperthyroidism.

Uncontrolled infection, other autoimmune disease, pregnancy or lactation excluded patients. Thyroid ultrasound, orbital computed tomography, clinical symptoms, and serum thyroxine and TRAb underpinned diagnoses. PBMCs stemmed from around 9.3 ml fresh peripheral blood. The sequence derives from a woman younger than 45 with Graves' hyperthyroidism. V and J are TRBV6-2 or TRBV6-3 and TRBJ1-2; 9 nucleotides agree with TRBD1. Sequencing was carried out using blood. The CDR3 loop is CASSPDRGRNYGYTF. The CDR3 region has the DNA TGTGCCAGCAGTCCGGACAGGGGAAGAAACTATGGCTACACCTTC.